This record concerns one T cell receptor beta chain sequence. Methods used by the authors: Quantification of nucleated cells was approximated via reference gene primer amplification. Sequencing was performed with immunoSEQ multiplex PCR; in TCRdb, only in-frame clones are kept and a portion is missing. Clone size and V and J calls were adopted from that table, with D and trimming inferred from the DNA. This table has about 120,000 clones, about four fifths appearing once. The data were obtained in a study of blood T cell repertoires in COVID-19. At the level of the study: Sites across the United States, Italy and Spain contributed samples from acute and convalescent COVID-19. T cells, B-cell-depleted T cells, or PBMCs supplied cDNA or gDNA.

This CDR3 region has 14 residues. The germline CDR1 and CDR2 sequences are SGHVS and FQNEAQ. V was shortened by 4 bases and J by 3 bases, with 12 bases between the two germline ends. The sequenced sample consisted of peripheral blood. The TCR comes from a human donor in a cohort sampled during active COVID-19. The rearrangement uses TRBV7-8 and TRBJ1-2, with D maybe TRBD1 (5 bases). The CDR3 sequence is CASSSEQEYYGYTF. DNA of the CDR3: TGTGCCAGCAGCTCTGAACAGGAATACTATGGCTACACCTTC.